This T cell receptor beta chain was recovered during a study of shared clonotypes between healthy human individuals. Several immunoSEQ 96-well plates shared each subset's DNA, each plate a replicate. Measured with immunoSEQ multiplex PCR; TCRdb has only the in-frame clones, and not every one. The table has just over 2,000,000 clones, 85% to 95% seen once. Unmatched junction bases numbered 6, after V lost 2 bases and J lost 4 bases. CDR1 and CDR2 from the germline V gene are MGHRA and YSYEKL. The CDR3 is 16 amino acids. The rearrangement joins TRBV4-1 to TRBJ1-4; 8 bases agree with TRBD1. This receptor was identified in a man aged 18 to 29 in good health. Material: naive CD4+ T cells sorted from blood. Subset of the sample: CD45RA+ positively selected. CDR3 DNA: TGCGCCAGCAGCCAACGGGAACAGGGGGGTAATGAAAAACTGTTTTTT. Translation: CASSQREQGGNEKLFF.